This T cell receptor beta chain derives from a study of T-cell memory formation after mild COVID-19. Germline CDR1 SEHNR, CDR2 FQNEAQ (reference sequence). The CDR3 consists of 13 residues. Only a few counts were recorded for this clonotype. The antigen is unknown. An end of the junction does not agree with germline; a read error may underlie this. Study findings and constraints: Within pre-infection memory, some responding clones were found, suggesting cross-reactive memory joined.

Via MiXCR, TCRdb re-called the 5' RACE reads, giving one row per CDR3 protein. The table includes fewer than 50,000 distinct CDR3 sequences, more than 10% detected once. The TCR comes from a man younger than 35 who had mild COVID-19 (a few samples of this study predate the infection). Cell type and time point are not known. V usage is TRBV7-9 and J usage is TRBJ2-1; D unresolved. The material sequenced was PBMCs or a T cell subset sorted from them (not recorded which). CDR3 sequence (DNA): TGTGCCAGCTCCAAGTTTGACAAGTCACGCAAGGTCTTC. Protein sequence: CASSKFDKSRKVF. Looking up the rest from reference TRBV7-9 and TRBJ2-1 gives the full variable domain: DTGVSQNPRHKITKRGQNVTFRCDPISEHNRLYWYRQTLGQGPEFLTYFQNEAQLEKSRLLSDRFSAERPKGSFSTLEIQRTEQGDSAMYLCASSKFDKSRKVFGPGTRLTVL.